This T cell receptor beta chain was identified in a study of blood T cell repertoires in COVID-19. The overall study: Collection of acute and convalescent COVID-19 samples took place in the United States, Italy and Spain. T cells, B-cell-depleted T cells, or PBMCs provided the cDNA or gDNA that served as material.

Looked up from germline, CDR1 is SNHLY and CDR2 is FYNNEI. This CDR3 region has 12 residues. Trimming cost V 11 bases and J 4 bases, with 15 bases left between them. Profiling relied on immunoSEQ multiplex PCR, and the TCRdb table lists in-frame clones only, not all of them. The table includes fewer than 150,000 clones, roughly 84% detected once. This sequence was found in a human donor in a cohort sampled during active COVID-19. Sequencing used peripheral blood. The chain couples TRBV2 to TRBJ2-7; D ambiguous. This CDR3 reads CAGLGSFYEQYF. In nucleotides, the CDR3 is TGTGCCGGTCTGGGCAGTTTTTACGAGCAGTACTTC.